This TCR beta chain was recorded in a study of cytomegalovirus exposure and HLA in healthy donors. With respect to this clone: The antigen remains unidentified.

J lost 5 bases, V lost 2 bases, and 4 bases had no gene match. The germline gives CDR1 SGHDT, CDR2 YYEEEE. CDR3 length: 14 amino acids. Primers for the PCR totalled 60 Vbeta and 13 Jbeta. The method was immunoSEQ multiplex PCR; TCRdb's version includes in-frame clones alone and lacks a portion of them. The table records approximately 290,000 clones, about four fifths of them present only once. General observations from the study: Roughly 170 TCR beta chains were listed as cytomegalovirus-associated. CMV antigen specificity of a few CMV-associated chains was confirmed in vitro. TCR beta V- and J-gene trimming, according to a later analysis, was linked to a missense DCLRE1C variant. Presence/absence analyses treated sequencing depth as roughly uniform across donors.

The clonotype comes from a girl aged 2 to 10 in good health and CMV-seronegative. The sequencing sample was made of PBMCs. The rearrangement joins TRBV5-6 to TRBJ2-1, with TRBD1 matching 7 bases. CDR3 region: CASSFRDRNNEQFF. CDR3 coding DNA: TGTGCCAGCAGCTTCCGGGACAGAAACAATGAGCAGTTCTTC.